Shown below are 20 T cell receptor beta chains from a single sample sequenced in a study of shared clonotypes between healthy human individuals. Sequencing used immunoSEQ multiplex PCR; TCRdb keeps in-frame clones, though not all of them. The table shows about a million clones, with about 80% occurring only once. The sample comprised memory CD4+ T cells from PBMCs. The subset denotes: CD45RA-negative fraction. The receptors were gathered from a man younger than 35 in good health. Some clones in this sample may be carry-over from other donors' samples.

This clone appeared a single time. This rearrangement joins TRBV7-2 to TRBJ2-3, with a possible D match to TRBD2 (6 bases). This CDR3 is 16 amino acids long. V lost 2 bases to trimming and J lost 1 base, with 13 bases between them. The V gene's germline CDR1 is SGHTA and CDR2 FQGNSA. CDR3 sequence reads: CASSLWEVFRTDTQYF. The CDR3 DNA follows: TGTGCCAGCAGCTTATGGGAGGTTTTCCGCACAGATACGCAGTATTTT.

The rearrangement joins TRBV4-2 to TRBJ1-4; D gene uncertain. Germline V gene sequence: CDR1 LGHNA, CDR2 YNFKEQ. CDR3 length: 15 amino acids. The V end was cut by 0 bases, the J end by 5 bases, with 10 bases between. The CDR3: CASSQDVNTNEKLFF. The CDR3 coding sequence is TGTGCCAGCAGCCAAGATGTAAACACCAATGAAAAACTGTTTTTT.

The chain couples TRBV5-1 to TRBJ2-2; D ambiguous. Trimming took off 2 bases at V and 0 bases at J, with 11 bases between the two ends. Germline CDR1 and CDR2: SGHRS and YFSETQ. The CDR3 loop spans 16 amino acids. In nucleotides, the CDR3 is TGCGCCAGCAGCTTCGGCAGTATCGCGAACACCGGGGAGCTGTTTTTT. The encoded protein is CASSFGSIANTGELFF.

V and J are TRBV4-1 and TRBJ1-1; the D is unclear. This CDR3 region has 15 residues. The germline V gene has CDR1 MGHRA and CDR2 YSYEKL. Between the trimmed V and J ends, which lost 1 base and 1 base, there was a span of 10 bases. CDR3 in amino acids: CASSQAPSRNTEAFF. CDR3 in DNA: TGCGCCAGCAGCCAAGCCCCCTCAAGGAACACTGAAGCTTTCTTT.

The CDR3 spells CASSQASGTYEQYF. The CDR3 DNA reads as TGTGCCAGCAGCCAAGCTAGCGGGACGTACGAGCAGTACTTC. The gene calls are TRBV5-4 and TRBJ2-7; 9 nucleotides line up with TRBD2. The CDR3 is 14 amino acids. Germline CDR1 reads SGHNT; CDR2 reads YYREEE (reference sequence). Trimming cost V 4 bases and J 4 bases; bases outside gene matches: 6.

The DNA for the CDR3 is TGTGCCAGCCGTCAAACTTCCGGGACTCCAACCTACGAGCAGTACTTC. Amino acids: CASRQTSGTPTYEQYF. The chain joins TRBV27 to TRBJ2-7; tentatively, D is TRBD2 (6 bases). Germline values: CDR1 MNHEY, CDR2 SMNVEV (reference sequence). The CDR3 spans 16 residues. V lost 8 bases to trimming and J lost 2 bases, with 22 bases between them.

This clone was detected once. V usage is TRBV19 and J usage is TRBJ2-2, with TRBD2 matching 8 bases. The CDR3 is 14 residues long. V was pared by 4 bases and J by 6 bases, with 4 bases of the junction left unmatched. Germline CDR1 LNHDA, CDR2 SQIVND (reference sequence). For the CDR3, the DNA is TGTGCCAGTAGTAGAGCGGGAGACGCCGGGGAGCTGTTTTTT. Translated: CASSRAGDAGELFF.

The genes are TRBV30 and TRBJ2-2, with 8 nucleotides matching TRBD2. Trimming removed 0 bases from V and 4 bases from J; junction bases left unmatched: 4. The germline CDR1 and CDR2 sequences are GTSNPN and SVGIG (reference sequence). CDR3 length: 15 residues. In DNA form, the CDR3 reads TGTGCCTGGAGTGTACAAGCGGGAGTCACCGGGGAGCTGTTTTTT. It is translated as CAWSVQAGVTGELFF.

This sequence joins TRBV6-1 and TRBJ2-3; D is unclear. This CDR3 is 14 amino acids long. Trimming left V 7 bases short and J 2 bases short, with 13 bases between. CDR1 is MNHNS and CDR2 is SASEGT in the germline V gene. CDR3 nucleotide sequence: TGTGCCAGCAACCCGGGCCTCTTCACAGATACGCAGTATTTT. It encodes CASNPGLFTDTQYF.

This chain connects TRBV10-2 to TRBJ2-7; D not certain. Trimming shortened V by 7 bases and J by 0 bases, and 13 bases separated the two germline ends. Per the germline V gene, CDR1 is WSHSY and CDR2 is SAAADI. The CDR3 has 14 residues. The CDR3 coding sequence is TGCGCCAGCAAACCAACAGCTTACTCCTACGAGCAGTACTTC. Its protein is CASKPTAYSYEQYF.

The V gene is TRBV5-1, the J gene TRBJ2-7; D unclear. The V gene lost 0 bases and the J gene lost 3 bases, with 7 bases spanning the gap. There are 13 residues in the CDR3. The germline V gene has CDR1 SGHRS and CDR2 YFSETQ. CDR3 protein: CASSLESGYEQYF. The CDR3 bases are TGCGCCAGCAGCTTGGAAAGTGGCTACGAGCAGTACTTC.

Of note for this clone: This CDR3 is also generated by other DNA sequences in the sample. This chain joins TRBV10-1 and TRBJ2-3, with TRBD2 matching over 11 bases. V lost 3 bases, J lost 3 bases, and 2 bases stayed unmatched. Germline V gene sequence: CDR1 WNHNN, CDR2 SYGVQD (reference sequence). This CDR3 comprises 15 residues. Here the CDR3 reads CASSDTSGRTDTQYF. CDR3 coding DNA: TGCGCCAGCAGTGATACTAGCGGGAGAACAGATACGCAGTATTTT.

This clone was picked up a small number of times. This chain joins TRBV10-3 and TRBJ1-5; 12 bases fit TRBD1. Germline V gives CDR1 ENHRY, CDR2 SYGVKD. This CDR3 is 15 amino acids long. Trimming removed 10 bases from V and 3 bases from J; junction bases left unmatched: 7. CDR3 loop: CATRRDRGPNQPQHF. CDR3 DNA sequence: TGTGCCACTCGCCGGGACAGGGGGCCCAATCAGCCCCAGCATTTT.

V gene TRBV5-1 combines with J gene TRBJ2-5, with D possibly TRBD2 on 7 matching bases. Trimming cost V 3 bases and J 4 bases, with 19 bases left between them. This CDR3 region has 16 residues. CDR1 and CDR2 (germline): SGHRS, YFSETQ. CDR3 coding DNA: TGCGCCAGCAGCTCGGGAGGACTAGAGGGGGGAGAGACCCAGTACTTC. Amino acids: CASSSGGLEGGETQYF.

This clone has ten or more counts. This chain joins TRBV18 and TRBJ2-7, with 7 bases fitting TRBD1. Germline values: CDR1 KGHSH, CDR2 LQKENI. The CDR3 length is 15 residues. The ends lost 3 bases at V and 7 bases at J; junction bases unmatched: 12. The DNA of the CDR3 is TGTGCCAGCTCACCCTCTGGGACAGCCTACGAAGAGCAGTACTTC. Protein: CASSPSGTAYEEQYF.

The chain recombines TRBV19 with TRBJ1-2; D unclear. V was cut by 5 bases and J by 1 base, with 14 bases left in between. The CDR3 is made up of 15 amino acids. The germline V gene encodes CDR1 LNHDA and CDR2 SQIVND (reference sequence). Here the CDR3 DNA reads TGTGCCAGTAGTGCGGACTCGGGGATTAACTATGGCTACACCTTC. Its protein product is CASSADSGINYGYTF. Filled out from reference TRBV19 and TRBJ1-2, the complete variable domain reads DGGITQSPKYLFRKEGQNVTLSCEQNLNHDAMYWYRQDPGQGLRLIYYSQIVNDFQKGDIAEGYSVSREKKESFPLTVTSAQKNPTAFYLCASSADSGINYGYTFGSGTRLTVV.

With respect to this clone: This may be a read error: a much more frequent sequence differs by one nucleotide. Other DNA sequences within the sample encode an identical CDR3. The rearrangement joins TRBV7-2 to TRBJ1-2; the D is unclear. The germline V and J ends were trimmed by 1 base and 4 bases, with 4 bases remaining between them. This CDR3 has 12 residues. The V gene's germline CDR1 is SGHTA and CDR2 FQGNSA. Written as DNA, the CDR3 is TGTGCCAGCAGCTTAGGCAGCTATGGCTACACCTTC. It codes for CASSLGSYGYTF. The entire variable domain, with the rest obtained from reference TRBV7-2 and TRBJ1-2, is as follows: GAGVSQSPSNKVTEKGKDVELRCDPISGHTALYWYRQSLGQGLEFLIYFQGNSAPDKSGLPSDRFSAERTGGSVSTLTIQRTQQEDSAVYLCASSLGSYGYTFGSGTRLTVV.

This chain connects TRBV5-8 to TRBJ2-1; D uncertain. The CDR3 has 13 amino acids. V was pared by 3 bases and J by 7 bases, with 11 bases between. The germline CDR1 and CDR2 sequences are SGHTS and YDEGEE. This CDR3 is CASSYVSLNEQFF. The CDR3 DNA follows: TGTGCCAGCAGCTACGTGTCTCTTAATGAGCAGTTCTTC.

This chain's CDR3 is CARATGNTIYF. The DNA of the CDR3 is TGTGCCAGGGCCACTGGAAACACCATATATTTT. The chain links TRBV2 to TRBJ1-3; D remains unclear. This CDR3 is 11 amino acids long. V was clipped by 9 bases and J by 2 bases, with 5 bases between them. Per the germline V gene, CDR1 is SNHLY and CDR2 is FYNNEI. Using reference TRBV2 and TRBJ1-3 for the parts outside the CDR3, the full variable domain is EPEVTQTPSHQVTQMGQEVILRCVPISNHLYFYWYRQILGQKVEFLVSFYNNEISEKSEIFDDQFSVERPDGSNFTLKIRSTKLEDSAMYFCARATGNTIYFGEGSWLTVV.

The J gene is TRBJ2-5, the V gene TRBV5-1, with 7 bases lining up with TRBD1. The junction had 5 bases not matched to a gene; V was cut back by 4 bases and J by 5 bases. Per germline, CDR1 SGHRS and CDR2 YFSETQ. CDR3 length: 13 amino acids. CDR3: CASSVQGKETQYF. The CDR3 DNA reads TGCGCCAGCAGCGTACAGGGGAAGGAGACCCAGTACTTC.